This TCR beta chain emerged from a study of T-cell memory formation after mild COVID-19. Turning to the study itself: In these data, TCR clusters were largely donor specific.

Study conclusions and caveats: Cross-reactive memory apparently joined, as some responding clones appeared in pre-infection memory.

A single record per CDR3 protein comes from TCRdb applying MiXCR to the 5' RACE reads. Found here are approximately 300,000 distinct CDR3 sequences, approximately 19% of them singletons; the top ten hold approximately 21%. This clonotype was found a few times. What it binds is unknown. V was pared by 5 bases and J by 5 bases, with 20 bases between. Germline values: CDR1 MNHEY, CDR2 SVGAGI. The length of the CDR3 is 16 residues. V is TRBV6-5 and J is TRBJ2-3, with D tentatively TRBD2 (7 bases). The clonotype was recovered from a man aged 18 to 29 who had mild COVID-19 (a few samples of this study predate the infection). Cell type and time point are not known. Sequenced material: PBMCs or a T cell subset sorted from them (not recorded which). The CDR3 protein is CASSAALGGALDTQYF. CDR3 DNA: TGTGCCAGCAGTGCTGCTTTGGGGGGGGCGTTAGATACGCAGTATTTT.